This T cell receptor beta chain emerged from a study of CD8+ T cells in alopecia areata. At the level of the study: Each day, treated patients took oral tofacitinib twice, at 5 to 10 mg per dose.

Specified treatment: oral pan-JAK inhibitor, 5-10 mg twice daily. CDR1 is LNHNV and CDR2 is YYDKDF in the germline V gene (reference sequence). The CDR3 runs 14 residues. V lost 1 base and J 2 bases, leaving 8 bases between the germline ends. cDNA reverse transcribed from extracted RNA served as the sequencing template. Profiled with immunoSEQ multiplex PCR; TCRdb holds only in-frame clones, not every one. The data show 60,000 to 85,000 clones, around 61% seen once. A few counts support this clone. The source was CD8+ T cells sorted from blood, collected at week 24, from a patient treated with tofacitinib. The genes are TRBV15 and TRBJ2-5; no definite D call. This TCR came from a human donor with alopecia areata. In DNA form, the CDR3 reads TGTGCCACCAGCAGAGGGCCAGGACAAGAGACCCAGTACTTC. It translates to CATSRGPGQETQYF.